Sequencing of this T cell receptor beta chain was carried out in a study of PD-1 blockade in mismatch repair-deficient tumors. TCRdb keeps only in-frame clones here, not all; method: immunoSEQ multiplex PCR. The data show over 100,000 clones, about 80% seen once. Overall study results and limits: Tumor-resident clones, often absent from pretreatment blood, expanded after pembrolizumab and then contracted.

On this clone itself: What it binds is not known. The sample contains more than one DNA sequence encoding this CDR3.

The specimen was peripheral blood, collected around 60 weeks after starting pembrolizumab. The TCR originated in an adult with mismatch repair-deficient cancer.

In DNA form, the CDR3 reads TGTGCCAGCAGCCCTAGGACAGGGGGTACTGAAGCTTTCTTT. This codes for CASSPRTGGTEAFF. The chain combines TRBV13 with TRBJ1-1; TRBD1 agrees at 10 bases. The CDR3 contains 14 residues. The trim removed 5 bases at V and 5 bases at J, leaving 5 bases unmatched. Germline values: CDR1 PRHDT, CDR2 FYEKMQ (reference sequence).